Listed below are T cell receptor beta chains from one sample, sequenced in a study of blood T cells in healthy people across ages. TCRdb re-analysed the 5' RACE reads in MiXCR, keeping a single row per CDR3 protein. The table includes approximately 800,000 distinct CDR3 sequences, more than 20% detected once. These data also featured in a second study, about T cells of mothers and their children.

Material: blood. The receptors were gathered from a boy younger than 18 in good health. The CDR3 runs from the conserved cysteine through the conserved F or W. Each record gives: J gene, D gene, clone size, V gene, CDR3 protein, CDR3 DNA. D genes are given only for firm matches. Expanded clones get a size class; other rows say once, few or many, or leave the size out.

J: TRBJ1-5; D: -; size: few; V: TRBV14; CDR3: CASSQATGQPQHF; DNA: TGTGCCAGCAGCCAAGCCACAGGGCAGCCCCAGCATTTT
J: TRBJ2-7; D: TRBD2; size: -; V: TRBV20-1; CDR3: CSASGLAAEQYF; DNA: TGCAGTGCTAGCGGACTAGCTGCCGAGCAGTACTTC
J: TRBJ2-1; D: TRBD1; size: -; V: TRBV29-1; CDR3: CSVEDGQGQEQFF; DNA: TGCAGCGTTGAAGATGGACAGGGACAAGAGCAGTTCTTC
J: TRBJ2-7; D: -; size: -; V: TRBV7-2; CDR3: CASSLAPGIDEQYF; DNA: TGTGCCAGCAGCTTAGCTCCGGGGATCGACGAGCAGTACTTC
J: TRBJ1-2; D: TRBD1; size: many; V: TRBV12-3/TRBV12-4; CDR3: CASRTGGSNYGYTF; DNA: TGTGCCAGCAGGACAGGGGGCTCTAACTATGGCTACACCTTC
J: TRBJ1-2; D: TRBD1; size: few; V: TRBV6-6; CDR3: CASSYADRGGGYTF; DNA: TGTGCCAGCAGTTACGCCGACAGGGGAGGCGGCTACACCTTC
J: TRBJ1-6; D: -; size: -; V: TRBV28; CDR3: CASSPRTGGESPLHF; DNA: TGTGCCAGCAGTCCCCGGACGGGGGGGGAATCACCCCTCCACTTT
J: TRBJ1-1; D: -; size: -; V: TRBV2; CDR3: CASSVEKYTEAFF; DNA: TGTGCCAGCAGTGTCGAGAAGTACACTGAAGCTTTCTTT
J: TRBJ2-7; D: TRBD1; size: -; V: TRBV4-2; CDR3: CASSDRGDEQYF; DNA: TGTGCCAGCAGCGACAGGGGAGACGAGCAGTACTTC
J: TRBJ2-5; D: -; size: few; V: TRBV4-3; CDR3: CASSQDLGRKYQETQYF; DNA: TGCGCCAGCAGCCAAGATCTTGGGAGGAAGTACCAAGAGACCCAGTACTTC
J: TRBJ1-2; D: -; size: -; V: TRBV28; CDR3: CASSRDINYGYTF; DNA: TGTGCCAGCAGTCGGGACATTAACTATGGCTACACCTTC
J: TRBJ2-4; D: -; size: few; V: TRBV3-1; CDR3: CASSQDKNIQYF; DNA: TGTGCCAGCAGCCAAGATAAAAACATTCAGTACTTC
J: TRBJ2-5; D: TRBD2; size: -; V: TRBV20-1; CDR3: CSARLAGVQETQYF; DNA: TGCAGTGCTAGACTAGCGGGAGTTCAAGAGACCCAGTACTTC
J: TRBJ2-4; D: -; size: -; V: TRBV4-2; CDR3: CASSQAGVGGEYF; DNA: TGTGCCAGCAGCCAAGCTGGAGTAGGGGGGGAGTACTTC
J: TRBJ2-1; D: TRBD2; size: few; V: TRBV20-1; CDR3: CSANLAGDYNEQFF; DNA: TGCAGTGCAAATCTAGCGGGAGACTACAATGAGCAGTTCTTC
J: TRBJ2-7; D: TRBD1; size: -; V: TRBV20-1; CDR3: CSATRRSRQGRTYEQYF; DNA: TGCAGTGCTACCCGGAGGTCCCGACAGGGGAGGACCTACGAGCAGTACTTC
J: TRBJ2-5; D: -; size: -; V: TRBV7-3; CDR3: CASSLAGGRGQETQYF; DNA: TGTGCCAGCAGCTTAGCCGGGGGGAGGGGGCAAGAGACCCAGTACTTC
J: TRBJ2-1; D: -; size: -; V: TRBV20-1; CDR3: CSAPGHAANEQFF; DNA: TGCAGTGCACCGGGACACGCTGCCAATGAGCAGTTCTTC
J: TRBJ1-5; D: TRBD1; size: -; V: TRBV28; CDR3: CASSSGQGINRPQHF; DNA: TGTGCCAGCAGTTCCGGACAGGGGATAAATCGGCCCCAGCATTTT
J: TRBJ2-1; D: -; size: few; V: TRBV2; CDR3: CASSEAGPYNEQFF; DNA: TGTGCCAGCAGTGAGGCAGGTCCGTACAATGAGCAGTTCTTC
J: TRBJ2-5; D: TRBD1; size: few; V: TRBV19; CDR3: CASRDRNSQETQHF; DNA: TGTGCCAGCCGGGACAGAAACTCCCAAGAGACCCAGCACTTC
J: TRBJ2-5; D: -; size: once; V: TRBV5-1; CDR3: CASSARDTGETQYF; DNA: TGCGCCAGCAGCGCCCGGGACACGGGGGAGACCCAGTACTTC
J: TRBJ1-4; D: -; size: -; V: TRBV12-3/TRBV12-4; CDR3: CASSTDGDNEKLFF; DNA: TGTGCCAGCAGTACGGACGGCGATAATGAAAAACTGTTTTTT
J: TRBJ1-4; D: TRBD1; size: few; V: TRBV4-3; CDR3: CASSQGDSFVEKLFF; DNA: TGCGCCAGCAGTCAAGGGGACAGTTTTGTTGAAAAACTGTTTTTT
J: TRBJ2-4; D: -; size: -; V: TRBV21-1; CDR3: CANVVRAKNIQYF; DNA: TGTGCCAATGTGGTCCGAGCCAAAAACATTCAGTACTTC
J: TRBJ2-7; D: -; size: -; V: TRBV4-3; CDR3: CASSQIQGGTYEQYF; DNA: TGCGCCAGCAGCCAAATACAGGGAGGTACCTACGAGCAGTACTTC
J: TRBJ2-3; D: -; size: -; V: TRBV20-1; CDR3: CSAFAARISTDTQYF; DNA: TGCAGTGCCTTTGCGGCCCGGATTAGCACAGATACGCAGTATTTT
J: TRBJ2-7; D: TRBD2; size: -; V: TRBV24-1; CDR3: CATSTGGLAGGSYEQYF; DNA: TGTGCCACCTCGACAGGGGGACTAGCGGGAGGCTCCTACGAGCAGTACTTC
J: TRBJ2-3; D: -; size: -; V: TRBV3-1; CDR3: CASRRGFTDTQYF; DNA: TGTGCCAGCAGACGCGGATTCACAGATACGCAGTATTTT
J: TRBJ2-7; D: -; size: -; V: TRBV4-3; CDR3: CASSQDGDGSYEQYF; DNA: TGCGCCAGCAGCCAAGATGGGGACGGATCATACGAGCAGTACTTC
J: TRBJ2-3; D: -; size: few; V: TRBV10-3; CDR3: CAISTSLSTDTQYF; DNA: TGTGCCATCAGCACATCCTTAAGCACAGATACGCAGTATTTT
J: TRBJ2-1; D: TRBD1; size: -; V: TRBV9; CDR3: CASSVFGQGAIDEQFF; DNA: TGTGCCAGCAGCGTATTCGGACAGGGGGCTATCGATGAGCAGTTCTTC
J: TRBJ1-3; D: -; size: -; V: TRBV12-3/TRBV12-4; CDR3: CASIQQGSGNTIYF; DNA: TGTGCCAGCATCCAACAGGGCTCTGGAAACACCATATATTTT